This is a list of T cell receptor beta chains from one sample in a study of beta chain features in type 1 diabetes. Sequencing was performed with immunoSEQ multiplex PCR; in TCRdb, only in-frame clones are kept and a portion is missing. The data hold roughly 290,000 clones, with around 7.8% observed a single time. Sequencing was carried out using central memory CD4+ T cells from blood. These receptors were obtained from a woman under 30 in good health. The CDR3 runs from the conserved cysteine through the conserved F or W. A D gene is named only where the DNA matches it firmly. Clone size appears in some rows only: once, few, many, or a class for an expanded clone.

j_call: TRBJ2-3
v_call: TRBV7-2
clone_size: few
d_call: .
cdr3_aa: CASSLQGDRTDTQYF
cdr3_nt: TGTGCCAGCAGCCTTCAGGGCGACCGCACAGATACGCAGTATTTT

j_call: TRBJ2-7
v_call: TRBV27
clone_size: many
d_call: TRBD1
cdr3_aa: CASSLRRDRVSSYEQYF
cdr3_nt: TGTGCCAGCAGTCTAAGGAGGGACAGGGTTTCCTCCTACGAGCAGTACTTC

j_call: TRBJ2-3
v_call: TRBV27
clone_size: .
d_call: .
cdr3_aa: CASSIRPTGVDTQYF
cdr3_nt: TGTGCCAGCAGTATAAGACCGACAGGAGTTGATACGCAGTATTTT

j_call: TRBJ1-1
v_call: TRBV20-1
clone_size: few
d_call: TRBD1
cdr3_aa: CSASRQGTAFF
cdr3_nt: TGCAGTGCTTCTCGACAGGGGACAGCTTTCTTT

j_call: TRBJ1-5
v_call: TRBV7-2
clone_size: .
d_call: .
cdr3_aa: CASSQSGVRNQPQHF
cdr3_nt: TGTGCCAGCAGCCAATCAGGGGTGCGCAATCAGCCCCAGCATTTT

j_call: TRBJ1-1
v_call: TRBV4-3
clone_size: many
d_call: .
cdr3_aa: CASSQEVRYEAFF
cdr3_nt: TGCGCCAGCAGCCAAGAGGTGAGGTATGAAGCTTTCTTT

j_call: TRBJ2-1
v_call: TRBV4-1
clone_size: few
d_call: .
cdr3_aa: CASSRDHPSYNEQFF
cdr3_nt: TGCGCCAGCAGCCGGGACCACCCTTCCTACAATGAGCAGTTCTTC

j_call: TRBJ2-2
v_call: TRBV5-4
clone_size: .
d_call: .
cdr3_aa: CASSFDRYTGELFF
cdr3_nt: TGTGCCAGCAGCTTCGACAGATACACCGGGGAGCTGTTTTTT

j_call: TRBJ1-6
v_call: TRBV5-6
clone_size: .
d_call: .
cdr3_aa: CASSSWGPRSPLHF
cdr3_nt: TGTGCCAGCAGCTCCTGGGGTCCCCGTTCACCCCTCCACTTT

j_call: TRBJ2-7
v_call: TRBV9
clone_size: few
d_call: TRBD2
cdr3_aa: CASSVGLAGGSSYEQYF
cdr3_nt: TGTGCCAGCAGCGTAGGGCTAGCGGGAGGTTCCTCCTACGAGCAGTACTTC

j_call: TRBJ1-6
v_call: TRBV5-1
clone_size: .
d_call: TRBD1
cdr3_aa: CASSSLGQGSSPLHF
cdr3_nt: TGCGCCAGCAGCTCGCTGGGACAGGGGAGTTCACCCCTCCACTTT

j_call: TRBJ1-5
v_call: TRBV6-6
clone_size: few
d_call: .
cdr3_aa: CASSEGSQPQHF
cdr3_nt: TGTGCCAGCAGTGAGGGAAGTCAGCCCCAGCATTTT

j_call: TRBJ2-5
v_call: TRBV11-2
clone_size: .
d_call: .
cdr3_aa: CASSLMAAEETQYF
cdr3_nt: TGTGCCAGCAGCTTAATGGCAGCTGAAGAGACCCAGTACTTC

j_call: TRBJ1-2
v_call: TRBV7-9
clone_size: .
d_call: TRBD1
cdr3_aa: CASSDSQDRVGIYGYTF
cdr3_nt: TGTGCCAGCAGTGATAGCCAGGACAGGGTGGGCATCTATGGCTACACCTTC

j_call: TRBJ2-3
v_call: TRBV5-4
clone_size: few
d_call: .
cdr3_aa: CASSLTGGTSTDTQYF
cdr3_nt: TGTGCCAGCAGCTTGACCGGCGGGACCAGCACAGATACGCAGTATTTT

j_call: TRBJ1-1
v_call: TRBV6-5
clone_size: few
d_call: .
cdr3_aa: CASSYSRVGNTEAFF
cdr3_nt: TGTGCCAGCAGTTACTCGCGTGTGGGGAACACTGAAGCTTTCTTT

j_call: TRBJ1-3
v_call: TRBV30
clone_size: .
d_call: .
cdr3_aa: CAWSVGNTIYF
cdr3_nt: TGTGCCTGGAGTGTGGGAAACACCATATATTTT

j_call: TRBJ1-1
v_call: TRBV12-5
clone_size: many
d_call: .
cdr3_aa: CASGLVQEFRLTEAFF
cdr3_nt: TGTGCTAGTGGTTTGGTACAAGAGTTTAGGCTCACTGAAGCTTTCTTT

j_call: TRBJ1-2
v_call: TRBV19
clone_size: .
d_call: .
cdr3_aa: CASSPGHLLHGYTF
cdr3_nt: TGTGCCAGTAGTCCGGGACATCTGTTGCATGGCTACACCTTC

j_call: TRBJ2-3
v_call: TRBV2
clone_size: many
d_call: TRBD2
cdr3_aa: CASRRSGSGNTQYF
cdr3_nt: TGTGCCAGCAGGAGAAGCGGGAGCGGAAATACGCAGTATTTT

j_call: TRBJ1-4
v_call: TRBV7-2
clone_size: few
d_call: .
cdr3_aa: CASSLGQGNEKLFF
cdr3_nt: TGTGCCAGCAGCTTAGGCCAGGGTAATGAAAAACTGTTTTTT

j_call: TRBJ1-1
v_call: TRBV11-3
clone_size: .
d_call: .
cdr3_aa: CASSLGLAGLGAFF
cdr3_nt: TGTGCCAGCAGCTTAGGATTGGCAGGGCTGGGAGCTTTCTTT

j_call: TRBJ1-1
v_call: TRBV6-5
clone_size: .
d_call: .
cdr3_aa: CASRAGLWNTEAFF
cdr3_nt: TGTGCCAGCAGAGCAGGGTTGTGGAACACTGAAGCTTTCTTT

j_call: TRBJ1-2
v_call: TRBV29-1
clone_size: .
d_call: .
cdr3_aa: CSAWTVYGYTF
cdr3_nt: TGCAGCGCTTGGACAGTCTATGGCTACACCTTC

j_call: TRBJ1-2
v_call: TRBV9
clone_size: .
d_call: .
cdr3_aa: CASSKNNYGYTF
cdr3_nt: TGTGCCAGCAGCAAGAATAACTATGGCTACACCTTC

j_call: TRBJ2-4
v_call: TRBV4-3
clone_size: few
d_call: .
cdr3_aa: CASSQVLGRGNIQYF
cdr3_nt: TGCGCCAGCAGCCAAGTTCTCGGTCGGGGAAACATTCAGTACTTC

j_call: TRBJ1-5
v_call: TRBV27
clone_size: many
d_call: TRBD1
cdr3_aa: CATSGTGGQPQHF
cdr3_nt: TGTGCCACCTCCGGGACAGGGGGTCAGCCCCAGCATTTT

j_call: TRBJ2-3
v_call: TRBV30
clone_size: .
d_call: .
cdr3_aa: CAWGTGGARDTQYF
cdr3_nt: TGTGCCTGGGGTACAGGAGGGGCGAGGGATACGCAGTATTTT

j_call: TRBJ2-3
v_call: TRBV6-1
clone_size: .
d_call: .
cdr3_aa: CASSEQGIGGDTQYF
cdr3_nt: TGTGCCAGCAGTGAACAGGGAATAGGTGGGGATACGCAGTATTTT

j_call: TRBJ1-5
v_call: TRBV28
clone_size: .
d_call: .
cdr3_aa: CASILSGGSNQPQHF
cdr3_nt: TGTGCCAGCATCCTATCTGGGGGTTCCAATCAGCCCCAGCATTTT

j_call: TRBJ1-1
v_call: TRBV29-1
clone_size: .
d_call: .
cdr3_aa: CSVAETANTEAFF
cdr3_nt: TGCAGCGTTGCAGAGACAGCGAACACTGAAGCTTTCTTT

j_call: TRBJ1-1
v_call: TRBV29-1
clone_size: .
d_call: .
cdr3_aa: CSVVVSGMSTEAFF
cdr3_nt: TGCAGCGTTGTGGTTTCTGGAATGTCGACTGAAGCTTTCTTT

j_call: TRBJ1-2
v_call: TRBV5-1
clone_size: few
d_call: .
cdr3_aa: CASSLESPNYGYTF
cdr3_nt: TGCGCCAGCAGCTTGGAAAGCCCCAACTATGGCTACACCTTC

j_call: TRBJ2-5
v_call: TRBV11-2
clone_size: few
d_call: .
cdr3_aa: CASSLSVGSGETQYF
cdr3_nt: TGTGCCAGCAGCTTATCCGTGGGTTCAGGGGAGACCCAGTACTTC

j_call: TRBJ2-2
v_call: TRBV7-2
clone_size: few
d_call: TRBD2
cdr3_aa: CASSLAPGLANTGELFF
cdr3_nt: TGTGCCAGCAGCTTAGCACCGGGACTAGCGAACACCGGGGAGCTGTTTTTT

j_call: TRBJ2-1
v_call: TRBV7-2
clone_size: few
d_call: TRBD2
cdr3_aa: CASSFSVAGEYNEQFF
cdr3_nt: TGTGCCAGCAGTTTCTCGGTAGCGGGAGAGTACAATGAGCAGTTCTTC

j_call: TRBJ2-3
v_call: TRBV11-3
clone_size: few
d_call: .
cdr3_aa: CASSLTLDTYTDTQYF
cdr3_nt: TGTGCCAGCAGCTTAACACTGGACACCTACACAGATACGCAGTATTTT

j_call: TRBJ1-1
v_call: TRBV29-1
clone_size: few
d_call: TRBD1
cdr3_aa: CSVGQVPTEAFF
cdr3_nt: TGCAGCGTAGGACAGGTCCCCACTGAAGCTTTCTTT

j_call: TRBJ2-3
v_call: TRBV29-1
clone_size: few
d_call: .
cdr3_aa: CSVEQGSGDTQYF
cdr3_nt: TGCAGCGTTGAACAGGGTTCGGGAGATACGCAGTATTTT

j_call: TRBJ1-2
v_call: TRBV18
clone_size: few
d_call: .
cdr3_aa: CASSPPLRLGYTF
cdr3_nt: TGTGCCAGCTCACCACCTCTGAGACTGGGCTACACCTTC

j_call: TRBJ2-2
v_call: TRBV7-9
clone_size: .
d_call: TRBD2
cdr3_aa: CASSTLAGVYVGELFF
cdr3_nt: TGTGCCAGCAGCACCCTAGCGGGGGTATACGTCGGGGAGCTGTTTTTT

j_call: TRBJ2-5
v_call: TRBV7-8
clone_size: .
d_call: .
cdr3_aa: CASSSRRDTSKETQYF
cdr3_nt: TGTGCCAGCAGCTCCAGGAGGGACACCTCCAAAGAGACCCAGTACTTC

j_call: TRBJ2-5
v_call: TRBV7-9
clone_size: few
d_call: .
cdr3_aa: CASSLEGAAEYF
cdr3_nt: TGTGCCAGCAGCCTAGAAGGAGCAGCCGAGTACTTC

j_call: TRBJ2-4
v_call: TRBV27
clone_size: .
d_call: .
cdr3_aa: CASSLSGAGAKNIQYF
cdr3_nt: TGTGCCAGCAGTTTATCAGGGGCGGGAGCCAAAAACATTCAGTACTTC

j_call: TRBJ1-2
v_call: TRBV7-3
clone_size: .
d_call: TRBD1
cdr3_aa: CASSRLWGQGYTF
cdr3_nt: TGTGCCAGCAGCCGACTCTGGGGACAGGGCTACACCTTC

j_call: TRBJ2-1
v_call: TRBV14
clone_size: few
d_call: TRBD2
cdr3_aa: CASSPGTSGFYNEQFF
cdr3_nt: TGTGCCAGCAGCCCGGGGACTAGCGGTTTCTACAATGAGCAGTTCTTC

j_call: TRBJ1-2
v_call: TRBV20-1
clone_size: few
d_call: .
cdr3_aa: CSARDKDGYTF
cdr3_nt: TGCAGTGCTAGAGATAAGGACGGCTACACCTTC

j_call: TRBJ2-3
v_call: TRBV4-3
clone_size: few
d_call: .
cdr3_aa: CASSHIRQDTQYF
cdr3_nt: TGCGCCAGCAGCCATATTAGGCAAGATACGCAGTATTTT

j_call: TRBJ1-6
v_call: TRBV10-3
clone_size: .
d_call: TRBD1
cdr3_aa: CAISESTGINSPLHF
cdr3_nt: TGTGCCATCAGTGAGTCGACAGGGATTAATTCACCCCTCCACTTT

j_call: TRBJ1-2
v_call: TRBV10-3
clone_size: few
d_call: TRBD1
cdr3_aa: CAISSQGAGYGYTF
cdr3_nt: TGTGCCATCAGTAGTCAGGGGGCAGGCTATGGCTACACCTTC

j_call: TRBJ2-1
v_call: TRBV19
clone_size: few
d_call: TRBD2
cdr3_aa: CASSMSRWTSGINEQFF
cdr3_nt: TGTGCCAGTAGTATGAGCCGTTGGACTAGCGGGATCAATGAGCAGTTCTTC

j_call: TRBJ1-4
v_call: TRBV6-1
clone_size: few
d_call: .
cdr3_aa: CASMPYSATNEKLFF
cdr3_nt: TGTGCCAGCATGCCCTATTCGGCAACTAATGAAAAACTGTTTTTT

j_call: TRBJ1-2
v_call: TRBV21-1
clone_size: few
d_call: .
cdr3_aa: CASSKGDTDFYGYTF
cdr3_nt: TGTGCCAGCAGCAAAGGGGACACGGACTTCTATGGCTACACCTTC

j_call: TRBJ1-5
v_call: TRBV18
clone_size: .
d_call: .
cdr3_aa: CASSTGNSNQPQHF
cdr3_nt: TGTGCCAGCTCAACGGGAAATAGCAATCAGCCCCAGCATTTT